Each of the 32 T cell receptor beta chains below was sequenced from the same sample in a study of OX40 agonist ivuxolimab in advanced cancers. TCRdb keeps only in-frame clones here, not all; method: immunoSEQ multiplex PCR. In the table there are roughly 68,000 clones, about nine tenths of which are singletons. The sample here was CD4+ or CD8+ T cells sorted from blood, taken in a trial of the OX40 agonist ivuxolimab. These TCRs come from an adult with an advanced solid tumor such as melanoma, head and neck, liver or kidney cancer.

This chain connects TRBV11-2 to TRBJ2-2; no definite D call. Trimming stripped 1 base from V and 14 bases from J, with 11 bases between. CDR3 length: 12 residues. Germline CDR1 SGHAT, CDR2 FQNNGV. CDR3: CASSLGVRALFF. CDR3 nucleotide sequence: TGTGCCAGCAGCTTAGGGGTCCGGGCCCTGTTTTTT.

The genes are TRBV25-1 and TRBJ2-7; possibly TRBD2 for D (5 bases). Germline V lookup: CDR1 MGHDK, CDR2 SYGVNS. The CDR3 sequence is 12 residues long. Trimming shortened V by 6 bases and J by 4 bases, and 10 bases separated the two germline ends. CDR3 DNA sequence: TGTGCCAGCAGGGCGGGTACTTACGAGCAGTACTTC. Encoded protein: CASRAGTYEQYF.

The V and J genes are TRBV12-5 and TRBJ1-5; D is unresolved. Between the trimmed V and J ends, which lost 7 bases and 1 base, there was a span of 8 bases. This CDR3 contains 13 residues. The germline V gene has CDR1 LGHNT and CDR2 FRNRAP. CDR3 amino acids: CASVRSSNQPQHF. CDR3 in DNA: TGTGCTAGTGTCCGCAGCAGCAATCAGCCCCAGCATTTT.

The chain has TRBV11-3 and TRBJ2-2; D is perhaps TRBD2 (5 bases). In germline, CDR1 is SGHNT, CDR2 YENEEA. V was shortened by 1 base and J by 5 bases, with 14 bases between the two germline ends. This CDR3 contains 16 residues. CDR3 nucleotide sequence: TGTGCCAGCAGCTTAGCCAGCGGCCTAGGGACCGGGGAGCTGTTTTTT. Protein product: CASSLASGLGTGELFF.

The CDR3 DNA reads as TGTGCCAGCAGCCCCAGTCAGGATGTCTACGAGCAGTACTTC. Amino acid sequence: CASSPSQDVYEQYF. The rearrangement uses TRBV9 and TRBJ2-7; no clear D. Trimming took off 4 bases at V and 3 bases at J, with 14 bases between the two ends. The CDR3 loop spans 14 amino acids. Germline CDR1 reads SGDLS; CDR2 reads YYNGEE.

J is TRBJ1-1 and V is TRBV10-3; 7 bases map to TRBD1. The V gene end was trimmed by 10 bases and the J gene end by 11 bases; junction bases not matched to a gene: 13. This CDR3 is built from 12 residues. Looked up from germline, CDR1 is ENHRY and CDR2 is SYGVKD. The CDR3 sequence is CATQGGGPEAFF. The CDR3 nucleotides are TGTGCCACGCAGGGGGGGGGCCCCGAGGCTTTCTTT.

The rearrangement links TRBV5-1 to TRBJ2-2, with TRBD1 matching over 10 bases. The CDR3 covers 18 residues. Trimming removed 0 bases from V and 4 bases from J; junction bases left unmatched: 9. Germline CDR1 is SGHRS and CDR2 is YFSETQ. The CDR3 here is CASSLGPAGDRGTGELFF. The CDR3 bases are TGCGCCAGCAGCTTGGGCCCGGCGGGGGACAGGGGCACCGGGGAGCTGTTTTTT.

This sequence joins TRBV15 and TRBJ1-1; D unresolved. The germline V gene encodes CDR1 LNHNV and CDR2 YYDKDF (reference sequence). V dropped 3 bases and J dropped 1 base, with 12 bases sitting between them. The CDR3 has 15 residues. DNA for the CDR3: TGTGCCACCAGCAGCCCTAGAACTGAGAACACTGAAGCTTTCTTT. This encodes CATSSPRTENTEAFF.

This chain links TRBV11-1 with TRBJ2-1, with a weak D call TRBD1 (5 bases). The CDR3 contains 14 residues. From germline, CDR1 is SGHAT and CDR2 FQDESV (reference sequence). V dropped 2 bases and J dropped 7 bases, with 12 bases sitting between them. CDR3 coding DNA: TGTGCCAGCAGCTTACCGGTAAAGGGGAATGAGCAGTTCTTC. Its protein is CASSLPVKGNEQFF.

To note about this clone: One end of the junction fails to match germline, which may point to a read error. The chain links TRBV19 to TRBJ1-2; 7 bases match TRBD1. The CDR3 has 13 residues. Germline-derived CDR1 and CDR2 are LNHDA and SQIVND (reference sequence). The DNA of the CDR3 is TGTGCCAGTACTGACAGGGTCGACTATGACTACACCTTC. It specifies CASTDRVDYDYTF.

The chain is built from TRBV9 and TRBJ1-6, with 8 nucleotides matching TRBD1. CDR1 SGDLS and CDR2 YYNGEE come from the germline V gene. Trimming cost V 2 bases and J 10 bases; bases outside gene matches: 2. CDR3 length: 13 residues. The CDR3 DNA follows: TGTGCCAGCAGCGTGACAGGGGAATCACCCCTCCACTTT. Translated: CASSVTGESPLHF.

The chain combines TRBV29-1 with TRBJ2-3; D is unresolved. Looked up from germline, CDR1 is SQVTM and CDR2 is ANQGSEA. This CDR3 has 10 amino acids. V shed 8 bases and J shed 2 bases, with 5 bases lying between them. CDR3 amino acids: CSSNTDTQYF. Written as DNA, the CDR3 is TGCAGCTCGAACACAGATACGCAGTATTTT.

The genes are TRBV7-9 and TRBJ1-2; D remains unclear. V shed 3 bases and J shed 5 bases, with 10 bases lying between them. This CDR3 contains 13 residues. Germline CDR1 reads SEHNR; CDR2 reads FQNEAQ (reference sequence). The CDR3: CASSFLGSYGYTF. The CDR3 DNA follows: TGTGCCAGCAGCTTTCTGGGGTCGTATGGCTACACCTTC. Complete variable domain (other parts from reference TRBV7-9 and TRBJ1-2): DTGVSQNPRHKITKRGQNVTFRCDPISEHNRLYWYRQTLGQGPEFLTYFQNEAQLEKSRLLSDRFSAERPKGSFSTLEIQRTEQGDSAMYLCASSFLGSYGYTFGSGTRLTVV.

The J gene is TRBJ2-5, the V gene TRBV2; tentative D call: TRBD1 (6 bases). Looked up from germline, CDR1 is SNHLY and CDR2 is FYNNEI. The CDR3 is made up of 13 amino acids. V lost 3 bases and J lost 1, with 6 bases in between. As DNA, the CDR3 is TGTGCCAGCAGTGACAGGGGCCAAGAGACCCAGTACTTC. This gives the protein CASSDRGQETQYF.

The chain uses TRBV5-1 and TRBJ2-4, with TRBD2 as a possible D gene (5 bases). The CDR3 extends over 14 amino acids. The ends were cut back, 4 bases at V and 6 bases at J, with 14 bases in the middle. Looked up from germline, CDR1 is SGHRS and CDR2 is YFSETQ. CDR3 loop: CASSPRNGVNIQYF. The CDR3 nucleotides are TGCGCCAGCAGCCCCCGAAACGGGGTAAACATTCAGTACTTC.

The V call is TRBV7-2, the J call TRBJ2-3; 9 bases are shared with TRBD2. The CDR3 extends over 19 amino acids. Germline V gene lookup returns CDR1 SGHTA and CDR2 FQGNSA. The trim removed 5 bases at V and 5 bases at J, leaving 20 bases unmatched. In nucleotides, the CDR3 is TGTGCCAGCAGCCCCGGTGTGGGTCGCGGGGGGGGTCGAGGAGATACGCAGTATTTT. Its translation is CASSPGVGRGGGRGDTQYF.

This clone was detected once. The chain recombines TRBV6-1 with TRBJ1-5; possibly TRBD1 for D (5 bases). V was shortened by 7 bases and J by 4 bases, with 14 bases between the two germline ends. Germline V gene data show CDR1 as MNHNS and CDR2 as SASEGT. The CDR3 runs to 14 residues. The CDR3 here is CASTRDGSNQPQHF. For the CDR3, the DNA is TGTGCCAGCACTCGGGACGGCTCAAATCAGCCCCAGCATTTT.

A note on this clone: This same CDR3 is encoded by further DNA sequences in the sample. The chain links TRBV7-9 to TRBJ2-7; 8 bases match TRBD1. The germline gives CDR1 SEHNR, CDR2 FQNEAQ (reference sequence). J lost 3 bases, V lost 5 bases, and 6 bases had no gene match. The length of the CDR3 is 14 residues. The CDR3 protein is CASSPGQGVYEQYF. In nucleotides, the CDR3 is TGTGCCAGCAGCCCAGGACAGGGAGTCTACGAGCAGTACTTC.

The V and J genes are TRBV20-1 and TRBJ1-3; D remains ambiguous. The CDR3 runs 11 residues. Per germline, CDR1 DFQATT and CDR2 SNEGSKA (reference sequence). The germline V and J ends were trimmed by 5 bases and 4 bases, with 6 bases remaining between them. The DNA for the CDR3 is TGCAGTGCTGGGGAGGGAAACACCATATATTTT. It specifies CSAGEGNTIYF.

The rearrangement uses TRBV7-2 and TRBJ2-3; 9 bases fit TRBD1. Germline CDR1 is SGHTA and CDR2 is FQGNSA. The CDR3 spans 14 residues. The V segment lost 5 bases and the J segment 6 bases; nucleotides outside the gene matches: 6. The CDR3 loop is CASSPGQGGDTQYF. Written as DNA, the CDR3 is TGTGCCAGCAGCCCGGGACAGGGCGGCGATACGCAGTATTTT.

CDR3 bases: TGTGCCAGCAGCTTAGAGGCAGGGCTCTCACCCCTCCACTTT. Translating gives CASSLEAGLSPLHF. The chain joins TRBV7-9 to TRBJ1-6, with D perhaps TRBD1 (5 bases). This CDR3 is 14 amino acids long. CDR1 and CDR2 from the germline V gene are SEHNR and FQNEAQ (reference sequence). V was pared by 1 base and J by 10 bases, with 11 bases between.

The genes are TRBV18 and TRBJ2-1; D ambiguous. Germline V gene data show CDR1 as KGHSH and CDR2 as LQKENI. The CDR3 spans 12 residues. Between the trimmed V and J ends, which lost 6 bases and 8 bases, there was a span of 11 bases. CDR3: CASSRIGDEQFF. The CDR3, as DNA: TGTGCCAGCTCGCGAATAGGAGATGAGCAGTTCTTC.

This clone appeared once. The rearrangement joins TRBV25-1 to TRBJ2-1; D may be TRBD2 (5 bases). This CDR3 has 17 residues. V lost 3 bases to trimming and J lost 5 bases, with 20 bases between them. The germline gives CDR1 MGHDK, CDR2 SYGVNS. CDR3 sequence (DNA): TGTGCCAGCAGTGAGAATTTCAGGAGGCCTTCCCACAATGAGCAGTTCTTC. Residues: CASSENFRRPSHNEQFF.

This clone was seen a single time. The chain couples TRBV9 to TRBJ1-6; TRBD1 might be the D (5 bases). CDR1 and CDR2 (germline): SGDLS, YYNGEE. The CDR3 contains 13 residues. The V end lost 4 bases, the J end lost 10 bases, and 12 bases lay between the germline ends. The CDR3 reads CASSLRGGSPLHF. For the CDR3, the DNA is TGTGCCAGCAGCTTGAGGGGAGGCTCACCCCTCCACTTT.

V is TRBV12-5 and J is TRBJ1-1, with 8 bases matching TRBD1. Germline CDR1 is LGHNT and CDR2 is FRNRAP. There are 12 residues in the CDR3. After removal of 6 bases from V and 10 bases from J, the junction contained 7 bases not matched to a gene. As DNA, the CDR3 is TGTGCTAGTGGGGGGGCCAGGGGGCCAGCTTTCTTT. Residues: CASGGARGPAFF. Looking up the rest from reference TRBV12-5 and TRBJ1-1 gives the full variable domain: DARVTQTPRHKVTEMGQEVTMRCQPILGHNTVFWYRQTMMQGLELLAYFRNRAPLDDSGMPKDRFSAEMPDATLATLKIQPSEPRDSAVYFCASGGARGPAFFGQGTRLTVV.

This clone appeared a single time. The gene calls are TRBV19 and TRBJ2-5; D not certain. Germline loops: CDR1 LNHDA, CDR2 SQIVND (reference sequence). The CDR3 loop spans 13 amino acids. Trimming stripped 3 bases from V and 2 bases from J, with 7 bases between. The CDR3 DNA reads TGTGCCAGTAGTATCATAATACAAGAGACCCAGTACTTC. This encodes CASSIIIQETQYF.

V gene TRBV28 combines with J gene TRBJ1-1; 8 bases are shared with TRBD1. The germline V gene encodes CDR1 MDHEN and CDR2 SYDVKM. CDR3 length equals 15 residues. With 5 bases clipped from V and 5 bases from J, the junction kept 10 bases outside the gene matches. The CDR3 bases are TGTGCCAGCAGTCTCGACAGGGGTGATGGGACTGAAGCTTTCTTT. Translating it yields CASSLDRGDGTEAFF.

Only a few counts were recorded for this clone. This chain joins TRBV4-2 and TRBJ1-1, with a weak D call TRBD1 (6 bases). The CDR3 length is 13 residues. Germline lookup yields CDR1 LGHNA and CDR2 YNFKEQ. V shed 4 bases and J shed 8 bases, with 14 bases lying between them. The CDR3 DNA reads TGTGCCAGCAGCCTACACAGGGTGGCGGAAGCTTTCTTT. Translating it yields CASSLHRVAEAFF.

The chain joins TRBV5-6 to TRBJ2-7, with 7 bases lining up with TRBD2. The CDR3 runs to 15 residues. The germline V gene encodes CDR1 SGHDT and CDR2 YYEEEE. The V segment lost 5 bases and the J segment 2 bases; nucleotides outside the gene matches: 10. The DNA for the CDR3 is TGTGCCAGCAGTCCTATTGGGGGGGAAACCTACGAGCAGTACTTC. Its translation: CASSPIGGETYEQYF.

The rearrangement joins TRBV11-1 to TRBJ1-1; 7 nucleotides align to TRBD1. The CDR3 is 11 amino acids. Losses at the gene ends were 5 bases for V and 11 bases for J; bases not matched to a gene: 5. Looked up from germline, CDR1 is SGHAT and CDR2 is FQDESV (reference sequence). CDR3: CASSHRGGAFF. The CDR3 nucleotides read TGTGCCAGCAGCCACAGGGGTGGGGCTTTCTTT.

The gene calls are TRBV9 and TRBJ2-1, with D perhaps matching TRBD2 (5 bases). The CDR3 has 16 amino acids. Germline V CDR1 and CDR2: SGDLS, YYNGEE. Between the trimmed V and J ends, which lost 0 bases and 4 bases, there was a span of 14 bases. CDR3 in amino acids: CASSVGADPAYNEQFF. The CDR3 DNA is TGTGCCAGCAGCGTAGGAGCGGACCCCGCGTACAATGAGCAGTTCTTC.

DNA of the CDR3: TGCAGTGGGGAGGGGAACTATGGCTACACCTTC. Translating gives CSGEGNYGYTF. The chain combines TRBV20-1 with TRBJ1-2; possibly TRBD1 for D (5 bases). The CDR3 totals 11 residues. The V gene's germline CDR1 is DFQATT and CDR2 SNEGSKA (reference sequence). Trimming stripped 7 bases from V and 2 bases from J, with 8 bases between.